A selection of T cell receptor beta chains follows, all from one sample in a study of blood T cell repertoires in COVID-19. Assay: immunoSEQ multiplex PCR; the TCRdb copy retains only in-frame clones and omits some. The sample records 180,000 or so clones, 85% to 90% being singletons. The sequenced material came from PBMCs or T cells enriched from blood (not recorded which). Receptors originate from a woman in her forties with acute COVID-19. Both conserved end residues are part of each CDR3. Each record gives: D gene, J gene, V gene, clone size, CDR3 protein, CDR3 DNA. D genes are given only for firm matches. Clone size is given for some rows only: seen once, a few or many times, or a class if the clone is expanded.

TRBD2,TRBJ2-7,TRBV20-1,few,CSASNPQIAGGLVPAYEQYF,TGCAGTGCTAGTAACCCCCAAATAGCGGGAGGCCTTGTACCAGCCTACGAGCAGTACTTC
TRBD2,TRBJ2-1,TRBV6-6,NA,CASSASGEQFF,TGTGCCAGCAGTGCTAGCGGTGAGCAGTTCTTC
TRBD1,TRBJ2-1,TRBV6-1,once,CASSEPRQGGYNEQFF,TGTGCCAGCAGTGAGCCCCGACAGGGGGGGTACAATGAGCAGTTCTTC
NA,TRBJ1-6,TRBV2,NA,CASSEGGSKSPLHF,TGTGCCAGCTCCGAAGGAGGGTCGAAATCACCCCTCCACTTT
NA,TRBJ1-3,TRBV28,NA,CASSQGSGNTIYF,TGTGCCAGCAGTCAGGGGTCTGGAAACACCATATATTTT
TRBD1,TRBJ2-5,TRBV5-1,NA,CASSLLGQGWRETQYF,TGCGCCAGCAGCTTGCTAGGACAGGGGTGGCGAGAGACCCAGTACTTC
TRBD2,TRBJ2-7,TRBV5-1,NA,CASSLVAGGSGYEQYF,TGCGCCAGCAGCTTGGTCGCGGGAGGGTCCGGGTACGAGCAGTACTTC
NA,TRBJ1-5,TRBV5-4,once,CASSLQGRGQPQHF,TGTGCCAGCAGCCTTCAGGGGCGCGGGCAGCCCCAGCATTTT
TRBD1,TRBJ1-3,TRBV7-9,once,CASSLTTGATGNTIYF,TGTGCCAGCAGCTTAACCACAGGGGCGACTGGAAACACCATATATTTT
NA,TRBJ1-3,TRBV6-5,NA,CASSYEGKTGNTIYF,TGTGCCAGCAGTTACGAGGGAAAAACTGGAAACACCATATATTTT
TRBD1,TRBJ2-6,TRBV4-2,NA,CASSQLPPDRGFGANVLTF,TGTGCCAGCAGCCAACTACCTCCTGACAGGGGGTTTGGGGCCAACGTCCTGACTTTC
NA,TRBJ1-5,TRBV6-5,NA,CASTPRRQSEKHF,TGTGCCAGCACCCCTCGGCGACAGTCCGAGAAGCATTTT
TRBD2,TRBJ2-1,TRBV27,NA,CAVGGLGEQFF,TGTGCCGTCGGGGGGTTAGGTGAGCAGTTCTTC
NA,TRBJ2-7,TRBV6-5,once,CASSRGGSSYEQYF,TGTGCCAGCAGTAGGGGGGGGAGCTCCTACGAGCAGTACTTC
NA,TRBJ2-5,TRBV6-5,NA,CASSFGTSGGETQYF,TGTGCCAGCAGTTTCGGGACATCGGGCGGGGAGACCCAGTACTTC
NA,TRBJ2-3,TRBV29-1,NA,CSVVPREVLDTQYF,TGCAGCGTTGTCCCCAGGGAAGTACTAGATACGCAGTATTTT
NA,TRBJ2-3,TRBV6-5,NA,CASRQTGVSTDTQYF,TGTGCCAGCAGACAGACGGGAGTTAGCACAGATACGCAGTATTTT
TRBD1,TRBJ2-5,TRBV7-2,once,CASSLAGTAQETQYF,TGTGCCAGCAGCTTAGCGGGGACAGCACAAGAGACCCAGTACTTC
TRBD1,TRBJ1-5,TRBV30,NA,CAWTSGGNQPQHF,TGTGCCTGGACCTCAGGGGGGAATCAGCCCCAGCATTTT
NA,TRBJ2-1,TRBV3-1/TRBV3-2,NA,CASSQTGEKLSSYNEQFF,TGTGCCAGCAGCCAAACGGGGGAAAAGTTGAGCTCCTACAATGAGCAGTTCTTC
NA,TRBJ2-1,TRBV12-3/TRBV12-4,NA,CASSRDSKKQFF,TGTGCCAGCAGTAGGGACTCGAAAAAGCAGTTCTTC
NA,TRBJ2-7,TRBV4-3,NA,CASSQDPYRTYEQYF,TGCGCCAGCAGCCAAGATCCTTACAGGACCTACGAGCAGTACTTC
TRBD1,TRBJ1-1,TRBV3-1/TRBV3-2,NA,CASSQRDRVDTEAFF,TGTGCCAGCAGCCAGAGAGACAGGGTGGACACTGAAGCTTTCTTT
TRBD2,TRBJ2-2,TRBV30,NA,CAWRGLAGVGTGELFF,TGTGCCTGGAGGGGACTAGCGGGAGTGGGCACCGGGGAGCTGTTTTTT
TRBD1,TRBJ1-6,TRBV7-9,NA,CASSSGQGWNSPLHF,TGTGCCAGCAGCTCGGGACAGGGGTGGAATTCACCCCTCCACTTT
NA,TRBJ2-3,TRBV18,few,CASSGGPRDTQYF,TGTGCCAGCTCGGGGGGGCCTAGAGATACGCAGTATTTT
NA,TRBJ1-2,TRBV20-1,NA,CSASSLPRDGYTF,TGCAGTGCTAGTTCTCTCCCCCGGGATGGCTACACCTTC
TRBD2,TRBJ2-2,TRBV23-1,NA,CASSQSVAGVNTGELFF,TGCGCCAGCAGTCAATCCGTAGCGGGAGTGAACACCGGGGAGCTGTTTTTT
TRBD2,TRBJ2-1,TRBV10-3,NA,CAISESASGVADEQFF,TGTGCCATCAGTGAGTCTGCTAGCGGGGTGGCGGATGAGCAGTTCTTC
TRBD1,TRBJ1-5,TRBV19,NA,CASSRDRGQPNQPQHF,TGTGCCAGTAGTAGGGACAGGGGGCAGCCCAATCAGCCCCAGCATTTT
NA,TRBJ2-5,TRBV4-2,NA,CASSQGGTQETQYF,TGTGCCAGCAGCCAAGGGGGGACTCAAGAGACCCAGTACTTC
TRBD1,TRBJ2-7,TRBV25-1,NA,CASAGTGSYEQYF,TGTGCCAGCGCCGGGACAGGGTCGTACGAGCAGTACTTC
NA,TRBJ1-5,TRBV16,NA,CASSQMGARNQPQHF,TGTGCCAGCAGCCAAATGGGGGCTCGGAATCAGCCCCAGCATTTT
TRBD1,TRBJ2-7,TRBV12-5,NA,CASGLVHGTGGDEQYF,TGTGCTAGTGGTTTGGTGCATGGAACAGGGGGCGACGAGCAGTACTTC
NA,TRBJ2-1,TRBV19,few,CASSIDYFNEQFF,TGTGCCAGTAGTATAGATTACTTCAATGAGCAGTTCTTC
NA,TRBJ1-3,TRBV25-1,NA,CASSEHGRDSGNTIYF,TGTGCCAGCAGTGAACACGGACGGGACTCTGGAAACACCATATATTTT
NA,TRBJ1-2,TRBV3-1/TRBV3-2,few,CASSPNSAWLNYGYTF,TGTGCCAGCAGCCCCAACTCCGCCTGGTTGAACTATGGCTACACCTTC
NA,TRBJ2-3,TRBV7-9,NA,CASSLTAGVRTSTDTQYF,TGTGCCAGCAGCTTGACAGCCGGAGTTCGAACTAGCACAGATACGCAGTATTTT
NA,TRBJ2-1,TRBV28,NA,CASSTSGVRSYNEQFF,TGTGCCAGCAGTACTTCAGGGGTAAGGTCCTACAATGAGCAGTTCTTC
TRBD1,TRBJ1-6,TRBV19,NA,CASSIEGTAGSPLHF,TGTGCCAGTAGTATCGAGGGGACAGCAGGTTCACCCCTCCACTTT
NA,TRBJ2-1,TRBV4-3,NA,CASSPRLDLRINEQFF,TGCGCCAGCAGCCCTCGGCTAGATCTGAGAATCAATGAGCAGTTCTTC
NA,TRBJ2-3,TRBV9,NA,CASSVSVGGGDTQYF,TGTGCCAGCAGCGTTAGCGTAGGTGGAGGTGATACGCAGTATTTT
TRBD2,TRBJ2-1,TRBV2,once,CASRDGLAGGPSEQFF,TGTGCCAGCAGGGACGGACTAGCGGGAGGGCCGAGTGAGCAGTTCTTC
TRBD1,TRBJ2-3,TRBV15,NA,CATSRPGTGGEDTQYF,TGTGCCACCAGCAGACCCGGGACAGGGGGCGAAGATACGCAGTATTTT
NA,TRBJ2-7,TRBV3-1/TRBV3-2,NA,CASSQGLSYEQYF,TGTGCCAGCAGCCAAGGGCTCTCCTACGAGCAGTACTTC
TRBD1,TRBJ2-7,TRBV7-2,once,CASSFAQGSTYEQYF,TGTGCCAGCAGCTTCGCACAGGGGTCCACCTACGAGCAGTACTTC
NA,TRBJ2-3,TRBV2,NA,CASRLSWASTDTQYF,TGTGCCAGCCGGCTCTCATGGGCCAGCACAGATACGCAGTATTTT
TRBD1,TRBJ2-3,TRBV2,once,CASSEDRGVQYF,TGTGCCAGCAGTGAGGACAGGGGCGTTCAGTATTTT